The rows below give T cell receptor beta chains drawn from one sample of a study of T cells in Graves' hyperthyroidism and ophthalmopathy. TCRdb re-called the multiplex PCR reads through MiXCR, storing one row per CDR3 protein. The profile shows 300,000 or so distinct CDR3 sequences, around 15% of them singletons. Sequenced input: blood. Receptor source: a woman aged 55-75 years with Graves' ophthalmopathy. Each CDR3 is given with its conserved first and last residue. The D gene is left open where the match is weak. Size is omitted from some rows. Given values are once, few, many or a class for expanded clones.

D gene,J gene,V gene,clone size,CDR3 DNA,CDR3 protein
TRBD1,TRBJ1-2,TRBV29-1,-,TGCAGCGTTGCGAGACAGGGACCCTCTGGCTACACCTTC,CSVARQGPSGYTF
-,TRBJ1-2,TRBV4-2,-,TGTGCCAGCAGCCAAGCCGTCAGGAGGGCCTATGGCCACACCTTC,CASSQAVRRAYGHTF
-,TRBJ2-5,TRBV7-6,-,TGTGCCAGCAGCCTTGGAATGGGGGATACTACCCAGTACTTC,CASSLGMGDTTQYF
TRBD1,TRBJ1-2,TRBV20-1,many,TGCAGTGCTAGAGATCCCGGACAGGCCAACTATGGCTACACCTTC,CSARDPGQANYGYTF
TRBD2,TRBJ2-5,TRBV20-1,many,TGCAGTCCCAGGCGGGAGATCCAAGAGACCCAGTACTTC,CSPRREIQETQYF
-,TRBJ2-7,TRBV4-1,many,TGCGCCAGCAGCCAAGATGGGGGAGGCGAGCAGTACTTC,CASSQDGGGEQYF
TRBD1,TRBJ2-2,TRBV4-1,-,TGCGCCAGCAGCCCCGGGACAGGCCGTCGTGGCACCGGGGAGCTGTTTTTT,CASSPGTGRRGTGELFF
-,TRBJ2-1,TRBV3-1,many,TGTGCCAGCAGCCAAGGGGTCGGCAATGAGCAGTTCTTC,CASSQGVGNEQFF
-,TRBJ1-5,TRBV12-3/TRBV12-4,many,TGTGCCAGCAGTTTTCACAATCAGCCCCAGCATTTT,CASSFHNQPQHF
-,TRBJ2-5,TRBV28,many,TGTGCCAGCAGTTTATTGGGGGGCGGGTCGGAGACCCAGTACTTC,CASSLLGGGSETQYF
TRBD2,TRBJ2-3,TRBV5-1,many,TGCGCCAGCAGCATATGGACTAGCGCTACAGATACGCAGTATTTT,CASSIWTSATDTQYF
-,TRBJ1-4,TRBV9,few,TGTGCCAGCAGCGTATCGACTACACGTAATGAAAAACTGTTTTTT,CASSVSTTRNEKLFF
TRBD1,TRBJ1-1,TRBV30,many,TGTGCCTGGAGTGTAGGGGGCTACACTGAAGCTTTCTTT,CAWSVGGYTEAFF
-,TRBJ2-3,TRBV18,-,TGTGCCGGCCGACGACAGGGAGGAACAGATACGCAGTATTTT,CAGRRQGGTDTQYF
TRBD1,TRBJ1-2,TRBV7-8,many,TGTGCCAGCAGCTTAGGGATGGGACAGGGGAACTATGGCTACACCTTC,CASSLGMGQGNYGYTF
TRBD2,TRBJ2-3,TRBV28,-,TGTGCCAGCAGCAGCGGACTAGCGGTTGATACGCAGTATTTT,CASSSGLAVDTQYF
-,TRBJ2-3,TRBV7-8,few,TGTGTCAGCAGCTTAGGGGGGATTAGCACAGATACGCAGTATTTT,CVSSLGGISTDTQYF
-,TRBJ1-4,TRBV6-1,few,TGTGCCAGCAGCACGGCGAATGAAAAACTGTTTTTT,CASSTANEKLFF
-,TRBJ2-3,TRBV29-1,many,TGCAGCGTTGAAGTCATGGGAACAGATACGCAGTATTTT,CSVEVMGTDTQYF
TRBD2,TRBJ2-1,TRBV27,-,TGTGCCAGCTCCCCTCCCGGGACTAGCGGGATCATACAACTCTACAATGAGCAGTTCTTC,CASSPPGTSGIIQLYNEQFF
-,TRBJ1-2,TRBV6-1,-,TGTGCCAGCATGGGCGGACTATATGGCTACACCTTC,CASMGGLYGYTF
TRBD2,TRBJ2-5,TRBV20-1,few,TGCAGTGCTGTATCTATAGCGGGAGAAGGCGAGACCCAGTACTTC,CSAVSIAGEGETQYF